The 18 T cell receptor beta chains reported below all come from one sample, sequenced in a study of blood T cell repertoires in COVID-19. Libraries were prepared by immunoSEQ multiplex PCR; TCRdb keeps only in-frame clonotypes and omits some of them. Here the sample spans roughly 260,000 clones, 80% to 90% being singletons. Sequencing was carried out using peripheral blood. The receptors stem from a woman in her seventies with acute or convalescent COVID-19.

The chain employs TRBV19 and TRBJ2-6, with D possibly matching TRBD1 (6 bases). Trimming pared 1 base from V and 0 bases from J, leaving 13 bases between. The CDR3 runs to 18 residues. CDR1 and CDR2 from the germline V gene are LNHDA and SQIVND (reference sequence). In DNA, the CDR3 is TGTGCCAGTAGTATAGCTGCAGGGGCGAGCTCTGGGGCCAACGTCCTGACTTTC. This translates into CASSIAAGASSGANVLTF.

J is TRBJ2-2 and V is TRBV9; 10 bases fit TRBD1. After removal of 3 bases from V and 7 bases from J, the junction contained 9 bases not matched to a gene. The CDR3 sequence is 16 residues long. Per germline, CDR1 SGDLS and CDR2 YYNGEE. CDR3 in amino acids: CASSAGPRTGGGELFF. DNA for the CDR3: TGTGCCAGCAGCGCCGGACCCCGGACAGGGGGCGGGGAGCTGTTTTTT.

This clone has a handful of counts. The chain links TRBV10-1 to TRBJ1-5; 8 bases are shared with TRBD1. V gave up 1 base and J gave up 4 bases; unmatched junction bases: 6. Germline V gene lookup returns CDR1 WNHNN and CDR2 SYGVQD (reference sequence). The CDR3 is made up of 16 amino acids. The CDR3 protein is CASSELTGVGNQPQHF. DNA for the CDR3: TGCGCCAGCAGTGAGTTGACAGGGGTAGGGAATCAGCCCCAGCATTTT.

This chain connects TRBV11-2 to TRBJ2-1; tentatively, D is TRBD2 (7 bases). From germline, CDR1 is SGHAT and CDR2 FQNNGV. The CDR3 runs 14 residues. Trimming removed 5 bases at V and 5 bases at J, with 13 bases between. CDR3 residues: CASSPAGADNEQFF. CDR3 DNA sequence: TGTGCCAGCAGCCCCGCGGGGGCAGACAATGAGCAGTTCTTC.

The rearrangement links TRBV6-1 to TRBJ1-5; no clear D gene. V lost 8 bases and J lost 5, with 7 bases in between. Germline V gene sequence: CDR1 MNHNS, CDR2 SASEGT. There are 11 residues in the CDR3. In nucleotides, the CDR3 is TGTGCCAGCGGCGGCGATCAGCCCCAGCATTTT. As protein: CASGGDQPQHF.

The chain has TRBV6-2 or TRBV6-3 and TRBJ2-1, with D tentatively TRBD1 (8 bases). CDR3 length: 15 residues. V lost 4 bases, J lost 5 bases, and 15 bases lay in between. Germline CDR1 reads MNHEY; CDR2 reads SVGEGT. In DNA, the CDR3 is TGTGCCAGCAGTTTATGGACAGGGAGGGACAATGAGCAGTTCTTC. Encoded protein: CASSLWTGRDNEQFF.

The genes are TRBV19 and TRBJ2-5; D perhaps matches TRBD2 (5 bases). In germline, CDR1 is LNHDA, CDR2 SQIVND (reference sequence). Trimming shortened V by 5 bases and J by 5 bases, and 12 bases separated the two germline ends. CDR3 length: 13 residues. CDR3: CASSPRESETQYF. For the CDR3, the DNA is TGTGCCAGTAGTCCAAGGGAGTCGGAGACCCAGTACTTC.

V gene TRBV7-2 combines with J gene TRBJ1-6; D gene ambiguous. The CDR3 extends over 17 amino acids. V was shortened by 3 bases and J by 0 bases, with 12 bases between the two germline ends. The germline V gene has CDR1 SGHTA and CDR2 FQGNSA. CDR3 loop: CASSFGGHRSYNSPLHF. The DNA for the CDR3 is TGTGCCAGCAGCTTTGGAGGGCACCGCTCCTATAATTCACCCCTCCACTTT. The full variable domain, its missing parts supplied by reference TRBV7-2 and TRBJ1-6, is GAGVSQSPSNKVTEKGKDVELRCDPISGHTALYWYRQSLGQGLEFLIYFQGNSAPDKSGLPSDRFSAERTGGSVSTLTIQRTQQEDSAVYLCASSFGGHRSYNSPLHFGNGTRLTVT.

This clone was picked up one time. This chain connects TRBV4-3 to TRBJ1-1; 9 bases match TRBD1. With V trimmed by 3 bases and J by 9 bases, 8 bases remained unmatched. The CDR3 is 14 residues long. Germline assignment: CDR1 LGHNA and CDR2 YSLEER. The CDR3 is CASSQGTGGGKAFF. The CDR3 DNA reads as TGCGCCAGCAGCCAGGGTACAGGGGGCGGGAAAGCTTTCTTT.

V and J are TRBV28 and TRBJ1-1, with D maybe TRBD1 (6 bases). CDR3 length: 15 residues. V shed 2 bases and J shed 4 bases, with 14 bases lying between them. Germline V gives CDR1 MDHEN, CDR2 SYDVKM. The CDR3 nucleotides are TGTGCCAGCAGTTTAGGGGGGGCGGTTCGCACTGAAGCTTTCTTT. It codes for CASSLGGAVRTEAFF.

The CDR3 DNA reads TGTGCCAGCAGCTTAGACACCATCAATGAGCAGTTCTTC. The encoded protein is CASSLDTINEQFF. The J gene is TRBJ2-1, the V gene TRBV7-9; D unresolved. This CDR3 comprises 13 residues. Trimming shortened V by 1 base and J by 6 bases, and 7 bases separated the two germline ends. Germline V gene lookup returns CDR1 SEHNR and CDR2 FQNEAQ (reference sequence).

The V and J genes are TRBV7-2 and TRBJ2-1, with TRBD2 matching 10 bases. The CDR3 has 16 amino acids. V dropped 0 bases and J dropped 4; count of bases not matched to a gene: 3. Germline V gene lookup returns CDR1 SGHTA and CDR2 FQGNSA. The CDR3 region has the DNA TGTGCCAGCAGCTTAGCAGCTAGCGGGGGATACAATGAGCAGTTCTTC. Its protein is CASSLAASGGYNEQFF.

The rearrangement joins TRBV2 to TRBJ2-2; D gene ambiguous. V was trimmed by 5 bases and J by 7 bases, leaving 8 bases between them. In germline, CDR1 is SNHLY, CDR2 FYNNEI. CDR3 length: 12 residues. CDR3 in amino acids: CASSLGYGELFF. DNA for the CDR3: TGTGCCAGCAGTCTAGGATACGGGGAGCTGTTTTTT.

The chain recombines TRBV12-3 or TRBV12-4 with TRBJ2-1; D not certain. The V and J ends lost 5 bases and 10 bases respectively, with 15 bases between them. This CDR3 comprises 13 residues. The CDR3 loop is CASSTSGQSEQFF. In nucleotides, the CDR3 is TGTGCCAGCAGTACATCTGGCCAGTCCGAGCAGTTCTTC.

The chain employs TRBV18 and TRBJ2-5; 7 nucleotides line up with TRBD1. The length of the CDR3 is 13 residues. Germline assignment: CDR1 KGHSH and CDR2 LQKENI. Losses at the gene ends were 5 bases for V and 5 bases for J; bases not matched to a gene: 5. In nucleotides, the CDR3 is TGTGCCAGCTCAGTTGGACAGGCTGAGACCCAGTACTTC. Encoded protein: CASSVGQAETQYF.

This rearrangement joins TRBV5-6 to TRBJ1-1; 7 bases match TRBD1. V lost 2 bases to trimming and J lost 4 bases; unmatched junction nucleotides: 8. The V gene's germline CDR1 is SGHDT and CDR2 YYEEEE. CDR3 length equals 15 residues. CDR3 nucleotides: TGTGCCAGCAGCTTAACAGGGGTATGGGGCACTGAAGCTTTCTTT. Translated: CASSLTGVWGTEAFF.

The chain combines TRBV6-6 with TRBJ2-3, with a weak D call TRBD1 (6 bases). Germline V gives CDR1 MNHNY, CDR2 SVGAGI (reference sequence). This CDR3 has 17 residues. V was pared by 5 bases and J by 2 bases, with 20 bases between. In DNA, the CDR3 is TGTGCCAGCAGTCCCCGGTCTTGGACAGCCTACACAGATACGCAGTATTTT. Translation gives CASSPRSWTAYTDTQYF.

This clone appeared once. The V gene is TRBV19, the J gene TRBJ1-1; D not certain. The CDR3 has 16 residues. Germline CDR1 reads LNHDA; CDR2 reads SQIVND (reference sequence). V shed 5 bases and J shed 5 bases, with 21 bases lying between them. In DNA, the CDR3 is TGTGCCAGTAGTGTGGGATTTGGTGGAGGTCGGACTGAAGCTTTCTTT. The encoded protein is CASSVGFGGGRTEAFF.